This T cell receptor beta chain is drawn from a study of blood T cell repertoires in COVID-19. About the study: In each case, the material was cDNA or gDNA derived from T cells, B-cell-depleted T cells, or PBMCs.

The V end was cut by 0 bases, the J end by 0 bases, with 10 bases between. This CDR3 is 16 amino acids long. The germline CDR1 and CDR2 sequences are SGHAT and FQNNGV. Generated by immunoSEQ multiplex PCR, the TCRdb table keeps only in-frame clones and is missing some. The repertoire consists of roughly 260,000 clones, with roughly 84% occurring once and the leading ten covering approximately 2%. The sequence came from a woman aged 40 to 50 who had recovered from COVID-19. Sequencing was carried out using peripheral blood. The chain has TRBV11-2 and TRBJ2-3; D ambiguous. CDR3 amino acids: CASSLEPETSTDTQYF. The CDR3 nucleotides read TGTGCCAGCAGCTTAGAACCCGAAACTAGCACAGATACGCAGTATTTT.